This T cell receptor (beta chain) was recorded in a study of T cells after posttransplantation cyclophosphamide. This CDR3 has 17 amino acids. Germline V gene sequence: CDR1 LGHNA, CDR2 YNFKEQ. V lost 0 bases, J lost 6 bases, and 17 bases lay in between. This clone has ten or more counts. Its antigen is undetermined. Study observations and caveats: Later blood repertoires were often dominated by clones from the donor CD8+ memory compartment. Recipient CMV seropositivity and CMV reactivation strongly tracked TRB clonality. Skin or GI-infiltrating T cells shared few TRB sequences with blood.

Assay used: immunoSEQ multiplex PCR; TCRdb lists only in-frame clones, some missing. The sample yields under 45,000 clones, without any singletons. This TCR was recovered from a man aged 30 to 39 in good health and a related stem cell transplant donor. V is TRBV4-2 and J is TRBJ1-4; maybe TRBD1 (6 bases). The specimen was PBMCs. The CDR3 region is CASSQDLHGGADEKLFF. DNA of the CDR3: TGTGCCAGCAGCCAAGATCTTCATGGGGGCGCCGATGAAAAACTGTTTTTT.